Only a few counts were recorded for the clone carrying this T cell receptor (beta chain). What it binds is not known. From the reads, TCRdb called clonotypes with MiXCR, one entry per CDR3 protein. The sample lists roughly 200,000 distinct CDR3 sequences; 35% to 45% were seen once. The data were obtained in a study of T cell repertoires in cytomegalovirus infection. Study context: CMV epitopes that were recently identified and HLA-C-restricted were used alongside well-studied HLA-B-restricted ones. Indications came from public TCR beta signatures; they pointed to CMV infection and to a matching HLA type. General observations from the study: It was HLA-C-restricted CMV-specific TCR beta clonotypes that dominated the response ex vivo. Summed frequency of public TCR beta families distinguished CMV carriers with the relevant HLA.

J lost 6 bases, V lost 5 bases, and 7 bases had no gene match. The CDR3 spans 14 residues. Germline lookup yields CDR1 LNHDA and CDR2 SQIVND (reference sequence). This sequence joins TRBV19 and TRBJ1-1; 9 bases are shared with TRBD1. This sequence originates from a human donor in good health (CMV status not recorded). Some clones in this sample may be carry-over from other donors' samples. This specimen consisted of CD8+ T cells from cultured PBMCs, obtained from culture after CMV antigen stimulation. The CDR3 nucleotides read TGTGCCAGTAGTCCCGGACAGGGGATACCTGAAGCTTTCTTT. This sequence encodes CASSPGQGIPEAFF.